This paragraph reports one TCR beta chain. The entry originates in a study of blood T cell repertoires in COVID-19. At the level of the study: The study drew acute and convalescent COVID-19 samples from the United States, Italy and Spain.

The CDR3 runs 16 residues. V was pared by 0 bases and J by 4 bases, with 6 bases of the junction left unmatched. Germline CDR1 and CDR2: SGHRS and YFSETQ. Measured with immunoSEQ multiplex PCR; TCRdb has only the in-frame clones, and not every one. The repertoire consists of 300,000 to 500,000 clones, with over 75% occurring once and the leading ten covering roughly 0.97%. Sequencing was carried out using PBMCs or T cells enriched from blood (not recorded which). This receptor was obtained from a young woman with acute COVID-19. V gene TRBV5-1 combines with J gene TRBJ1-5; TRBD1 agrees at 8 bases. CDR3 loop: CASSLGGTGLNQPQHF. The CDR3 nucleotides read TGCGCCAGCAGCTTGGGGGGGACAGGTTTAAATCAGCCCCAGCATTTT.